The 22 T cell receptor beta chains in this list originate from one sample, sequenced in a study of cytomegalovirus exposure and HLA in healthy donors (dated by TCRdb to 2016 to 2017). The receptor library was made with the immunoSEQ multiplex PCR assay. TCRdb holds this immuneACCESS table with in-frame rearrangements only. Some clones are missing; in checked studies, unresolved V genes explain under half, and the rest has no known cause. This sample lists about 73,000 clones; 94% were detected once. The ten largest clonotypes hold over 0.8% of the sample. The sequencing sample was made of PBMCs. All receptors come from a young woman in good health and CMV-seronegative.

The V and J genes are TRBV19 and TRBJ2-5, with 8 bases fitting TRBD1. The CDR3 runs to 14 residues. From germline, CDR1 is LNHDA and CDR2 SQIVND (reference sequence). V was clipped by 5 bases and J by 9 bases; unmatched bases: 11. The CDR3 loop is CASSSTGVGSAQYF. CDR3 nucleotide sequence: TGTGCCAGTAGTTCGACAGGGGTCGGTTCGGCCCAGTACTTC.

This rearrangement joins TRBV5-4 to TRBJ2-7; 7 positions agree with TRBD1. Trimming took 4 bases from V and 3 from J; bases not matched to a gene: 4. This CDR3 comprises 13 residues. Germline V gene sequence: CDR1 SGHNT, CDR2 YYREEE (reference sequence). CDR3: CASSRAGGYEQYF. In nucleotides, the CDR3 is TGTGCCAGCAGCCGGGCAGGGGGCTACGAGCAGTACTTC.

The CDR3, as DNA: TGTGCCAGCAGTCCCGAGGACCAGTACTTC. As protein: CASSPEDQYF. J is TRBJ2-5 and V is TRBV6-5; D call uncertain. V was clipped by 5 bases and J by 10 bases, with 8 bases between them. The germline CDR1 and CDR2 sequences are MNHEY and SVGAGI. The CDR3 spans 10 residues.

This clone was found a few times. The V call is TRBV4-1, the J call TRBJ2-3; 9 nucleotides line up with TRBD1. Looked up from germline, CDR1 is MGHRA and CDR2 is YSYEKL. V was pared by 0 bases and J by 1 base, with 8 bases of the junction left unmatched. The CDR3 length is 18 residues. The CDR3 here is CASSQDPNTGGRTDTQYF. Here the CDR3 DNA reads TGCGCCAGCAGCCAAGATCCCAACACAGGGGGCCGCACAGATACGCAGTATTTT.

V and J are TRBV4-1 and TRBJ2-7, with 13 bases identical to TRBD2. Per the germline V gene, CDR1 is MGHRA and CDR2 is YSYEKL. The ends lost 0 bases at V and 0 bases at J; junction bases unmatched: 2. The CDR3 is 17 residues long. CDR3 bases: TGCGCCAGCAGCCAAGAGGGACTAGCGGGAAACTCCTACGAGCAGTACTTC. Translating it yields CASSQEGLAGNSYEQYF.

The chain is built from TRBV10-3 and TRBJ2-1; TRBD2 matches at 7 bases. The CDR3 sequence is 15 residues long. The germline V gene encodes CDR1 ENHRY and CDR2 SYGVKD. V gave up 0 bases and J gave up 7 bases; unmatched junction bases: 6. Written as DNA, the CDR3 is TGTGCCATCAGTGAGTCCAGACTAGCCAATAATGAGCAGTTCTTC. Translated, it gives CAISESRLANNEQFF.

The J gene is TRBJ1-2, the V gene TRBV25-1, with D possibly TRBD1 on 6 matching bases. The CDR3 is made up of 11 amino acids. Germline V gene sequence: CDR1 MGHDK, CDR2 SYGVNS. V lost 7 bases to trimming and J lost 6 bases, with 9 bases between them. In DNA form, the CDR3 reads TGTGCCAGCAAGGACAGTCATGGCTACACCTTC. It encodes CASKDSHGYTF.

The V gene is TRBV5-5, the J gene TRBJ1-4; D not resolved. This CDR3 spans 16 amino acids. The ends were cut back, 0 bases at V and 4 bases at J, with 13 bases in the middle. CDR1 is SGHKS and CDR2 is YYEKEE in the germline V gene (reference sequence). This CDR3 is CASSLGPGSLNEKLFF. CDR3 bases: TGTGCCAGCAGCTTGGGCCCCGGGAGTCTTAATGAAAAACTGTTTTTT.

In this sample, this clone turned up a few times. V usage is TRBV27 and J usage is TRBJ2-7, with 9 bases that match TRBD1. V was pared by 5 bases and J by 5 bases, with 1 base of the junction left unmatched. CDR3 size: 12 residues. CDR1 and CDR2 from the germline V gene are MNHEY and SMNVEV (reference sequence). The CDR3 spells CASSTGGDEQYF. CDR3 DNA sequence: TGTGCCAGCAGTACAGGGGGCGACGAGCAGTACTTC.

The chain's CDR3 is CASLSNLYGYTF. In DNA, the CDR3 is TGTGCCAGCCTATCTAACCTGTATGGCTACACCTTC. The chain employs TRBV25-1 and TRBJ1-2; no clear D gene. Germline lookup yields CDR1 MGHDK and CDR2 SYGVNS. Trimming cost V 8 bases and J 5 bases, with 12 bases left between them. This CDR3 is 12 amino acids long.

V usage is TRBV19 and J usage is TRBJ2-5; 8 nucleotides match TRBD2. J gave up 4 bases and V 4 bases, and 5 bases lay outside the gene matches. CDR1 and CDR2 (germline): LNHDA, SQIVND (reference sequence). The CDR3 consists of 14 residues. The CDR3 region has the DNA TGTGCCAGTAGTACCGGGACTAGAGGAGAGACCCAGTACTTC. This gives the protein CASSTGTRGETQYF.

The chain carries TRBV13 and TRBJ1-1, with a possible D match to TRBD1 (5 bases). The CDR3 runs to 12 residues. Trimming took off 5 bases at V and 4 bases at J, with 8 bases between the two ends. Germline loops: CDR1 PRHDT, CDR2 FYEKMQ (reference sequence). CDR3 coding DNA: TGTGCCAGCAGCCCACAGGTCACTGAAGCTTTCTTT. Protein sequence: CASSPQVTEAFF.

J is TRBJ2-5 and V is TRBV5-4; 11 bases agree with TRBD2. CDR1 is SGHNT and CDR2 is YYREEE in the germline V gene (reference sequence). The CDR3 covers 15 residues. The ends lost 0 bases at V and 6 bases at J; junction bases unmatched: 4. The CDR3 DNA sequence: TGTGCCAGCAGCTTGGATAGCGGGGGGGTGAAGACCCAGTACTTC. Encoded protein: CASSLDSGGVKTQYF. Combining the CDR3 with reference TRBV5-4 and TRBJ2-5 gives the whole variable domain ETGVTQSPTHLIKTRGQQVTLRCSSQSGHNTVSWYQQALGQGPQFIFQYYREEENGRGNFPPRFSGLQFPNYSSELNVNALELDDSALYLCASSLDSGGVKTQYFGPGTRLLVL.

This sequence joins TRBV6-5 and TRBJ2-7; the match to TRBD1 covers 7 bases. Germline CDR1 is MNHEY and CDR2 is SVGAGI. The CDR3 loop spans 14 amino acids. With 0 bases clipped from V and 7 bases from J, the junction kept 6 bases outside the gene matches. CDR3 residues: CASSYSAGGREQYF. The CDR3 nucleotides are TGTGCCAGCAGTTACTCGGCAGGGGGACGAGAGCAGTACTTC.

CDR3: CASSVDGSGAYNEQFF. CDR3 DNA: TGTGCCAGCAGCGTAGACGGGAGTGGCGCCTACAATGAGCAGTTCTTC. The chain carries TRBV9 and TRBJ2-1, with TRBD2 as a possible D gene (6 bases). This CDR3 is 16 amino acids long. Germline loops: CDR1 SGDLS, CDR2 YYNGEE. With 0 bases removed from V and 2 bases from J, the gap between germline ends came to 12 bases.

This chain links TRBV15 with TRBJ2-7; D may be TRBD1 (6 bases). The V end lost 0 bases, the J end lost 1 base, and 10 bases lay between the germline ends. Germline CDR1 reads LNHNV; CDR2 reads YYDKDF (reference sequence). CDR3 length: 15 amino acids. In nucleotides, the CDR3 is TGTGCCACCAGCAGAGATTTTGGACAGTCCTACGAGCAGTACTTC. Its translation: CATSRDFGQSYEQYF. The full variable domain, with the rest looked up from reference TRBV15 and TRBJ2-7, is DAMVIQNPRYQVTQFGKPVTLSCSQTLNHNVMYWYQQKSSQAPKLLFHYYDKDFNNEADTPDNFQSRRPNTSFCFLDIRSPGLGDTAMYLCATSRDFGQSYEQYFGPGTRLTVT.

The chain carries TRBV21-1 and TRBJ1-1; TRBD1, the table's D call, lacks a check against the DNA. TRBV21-1 is annotated as a pseudogene. CDR3 length equals 14 residues. The CDR3 DNA follows: TGTGCCAGCAGCAAAGGGGGGCAGGGCACTGAAGCTTTCTTT. Its translation: CASSKGGQGTEAFF.

The chain carries TRBV5-1 and TRBJ2-5; TRBD2 agrees at 13 bases. The V gene's germline CDR1 is SGHRS and CDR2 YFSETQ. Trimming took 9 bases from V and 5 from J; bases not matched to a gene: 10. The CDR3 totals 15 residues. This CDR3 is CATKRGLAGPETQYF. The CDR3, as DNA: TGCGCCACCAAGCGGGGACTAGCGGGGCCCGAGACCCAGTACTTC.

This clone was seen a handful of times. The chain carries TRBV10-2 and TRBJ2-1, with D unclear. The germline V gene encodes CDR1 WSHSY and CDR2 SAAADI. This CDR3 has 12 residues. V was pared by 3 bases and J by 3 bases, with 3 bases between. CDR3: CASSDNYNEQFF. The CDR3 coding sequence is TGCGCCAGCAGTGATAACTACAATGAGCAGTTCTTC.

V usage is TRBV29-1 and J usage is TRBJ1-2; possible D gene TRBD1, 5 bases. Germline assignment: CDR1 SQVTM and CDR2 ANQGSEA. This CDR3 comprises 12 residues. The V gene lost 3 bases and the J gene lost 5 bases, with 10 bases spanning the gap. In DNA form, the CDR3 reads TGCAGCGTTGATCAGCAGGGTTATGGCTACACCTTC. Translating gives CSVDQQGYGYTF.

This chain connects TRBV27 to TRBJ1-2; 9 nucleotides line up with TRBD1. With 3 bases clipped from V and 5 bases from J, the junction kept 7 bases outside the gene matches. The CDR3 extends over 15 amino acids. CDR1 is MNHEY, CDR2 SMNVEV, per germline (reference sequence). DNA of the CDR3: TGTGCCAGCAGTTTTGGTACAGGGGGCGGATATGGCTACACCTTC. This encodes CASSFGTGGGYGYTF.

The V call is TRBV28, the J call TRBJ2-3, with 10 bases lining up with TRBD2. This CDR3 contains 15 residues. J was trimmed by 5 bases and V by 5 bases; bases with no gene match: 7. CDR1 is MDHEN, CDR2 SYDVKM, per germline. The CDR3 reads CASSPLAGVVDTQYF. CDR3 sequence (DNA): TGTGCCAGCAGTCCGCTAGCGGGAGTGGTAGATACGCAGTATTTT.